The following is a T cell receptor (beta chain) sequence with its context. This specimen belongs to a study of blood T cell repertoires in COVID-19. Study at large: The origin of the acute and convalescent COVID-19 samples was the United States, Italy and Spain. Sources were T cells, B-cell-depleted T cells, or PBMCs; the material itself was cDNA or gDNA.

Profiled with immunoSEQ multiplex PCR; TCRdb holds only in-frame clones, not every one. Of roughly 57,000 clones listed, about 73% are singletons. This CDR3 has 14 residues. V trimming: 4 bases; J trimming: 8 bases; junction bases outside the gene matches: 8. Germline CDR1 is MGHRA and CDR2 is YSYEKL. The rearrangement uses TRBV4-1 and TRBJ2-1, with TRBD1 matching 7 bases. The sample comprised peripheral blood. This clonotype originated in a woman in her seventies with acute or convalescent COVID-19. The CDR3 region has the DNA TGCGCCAGCAGCCTCCAGGGGGTATCGGATGAGCAGTTCTTC. Translating it yields CASSLQGVSDEQFF.